The following is a T cell receptor beta chain sequence with its context. This sample is drawn from a study of OX40 agonist ivuxolimab in advanced cancers. There are 17 residues in the CDR3. The V gene's germline CDR1 is MNHEY and CDR2 SMNVEV (reference sequence). Trimming at V came to 5 bases and at J to 4 bases, leaving 15 bases not matched to a gene. Sequencing was performed with immunoSEQ multiplex PCR; in TCRdb, only in-frame clones are kept and a portion is missing. The data contain roughly 33,000 clones, around 74% of them singletons. The clonotype was recovered from an adult with an advanced solid tumor such as melanoma, head and neck, liver or kidney cancer. The genes are TRBV27 and TRBJ2-5; 8 nucleotides agree with TRBD2. This specimen was CD4+ or CD8+ T cells sorted from blood, taken in a trial of the OX40 agonist ivuxolimab. CDR3 in amino acids: CASSRTILASGGETQYF. CDR3 DNA sequence: TGTGCCAGCAGTCGAACAATTTTGGCCAGCGGGGGAGAGACCCAGTACTTC.